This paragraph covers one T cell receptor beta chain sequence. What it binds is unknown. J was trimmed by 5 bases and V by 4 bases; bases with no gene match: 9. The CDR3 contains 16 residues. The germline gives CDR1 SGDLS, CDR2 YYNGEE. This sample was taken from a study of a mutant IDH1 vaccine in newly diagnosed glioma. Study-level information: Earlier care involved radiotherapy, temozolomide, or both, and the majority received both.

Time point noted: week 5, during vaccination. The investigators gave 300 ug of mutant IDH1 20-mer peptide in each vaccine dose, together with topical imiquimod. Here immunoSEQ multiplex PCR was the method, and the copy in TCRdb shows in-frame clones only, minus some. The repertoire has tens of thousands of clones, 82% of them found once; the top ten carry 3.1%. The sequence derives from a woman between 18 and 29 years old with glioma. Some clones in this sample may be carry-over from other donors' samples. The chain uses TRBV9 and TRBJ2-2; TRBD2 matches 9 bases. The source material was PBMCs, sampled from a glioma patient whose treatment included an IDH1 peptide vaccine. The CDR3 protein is CASSRGAGGGTGELFF. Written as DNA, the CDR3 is TGTGCCAGCAGCCGAGGAGCGGGGGGAGGTACCGGGGAGCTGTTTTTT. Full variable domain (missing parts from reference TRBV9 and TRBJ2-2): DSGVTQTPKHLITATGQRVTLRCSPRSGDLSVYWYQQSLDQGLQFLIQYYNGEERAKGNILERFSAQQFPDLHSELNLSSLELGDSALYFCASSRGAGGGTGELFFGEGSRLTVL.